This T cell receptor (beta chain) was recorded in a study of CD8+ T cells in alopecia areata. The treatment: oral pan-JAK inhibitor, 5-10 mg twice daily. Germline CDR1 MDHEN, CDR2 SYDVKM. CDR3 length: 15 amino acids. With V trimmed by 5 bases and J by 5 bases, 10 bases remained unmatched. RNA was extracted and reverse transcribed into cDNA as the sequencing template. Sequencing used immunoSEQ multiplex PCR; TCRdb keeps in-frame clones, though not all of them. Here the sample spans 110,000 or so clones, 50% to 75% being singletons. This clone was counted once. The chain joins TRBV28 to TRBJ1-2; 8 nucleotides line up with TRBD1. The TCR originated in a human donor with alopecia areata. The sample in question was CD8+ T cells sorted from blood, obtained at week 4, from a patient treated with tofacitinib. The CDR3 loop is CASSRWTGKEYGYTF. The CDR3 bases are TGTGCCAGCAGTCGGTGGACAGGGAAGGAATATGGCTACACCTTC.